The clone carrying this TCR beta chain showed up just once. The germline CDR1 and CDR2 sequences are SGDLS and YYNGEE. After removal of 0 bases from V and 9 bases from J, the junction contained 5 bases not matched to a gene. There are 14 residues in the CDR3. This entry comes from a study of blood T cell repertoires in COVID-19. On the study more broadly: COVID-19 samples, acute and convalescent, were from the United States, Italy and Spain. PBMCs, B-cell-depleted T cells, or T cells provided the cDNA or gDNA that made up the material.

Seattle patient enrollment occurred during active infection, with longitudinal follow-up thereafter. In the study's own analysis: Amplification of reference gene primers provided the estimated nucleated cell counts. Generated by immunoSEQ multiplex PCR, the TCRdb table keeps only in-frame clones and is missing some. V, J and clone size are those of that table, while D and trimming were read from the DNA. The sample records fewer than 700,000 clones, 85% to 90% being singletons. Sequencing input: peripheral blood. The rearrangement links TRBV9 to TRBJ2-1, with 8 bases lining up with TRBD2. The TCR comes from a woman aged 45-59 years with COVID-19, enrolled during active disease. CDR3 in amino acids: CASSVVGLESEQFF. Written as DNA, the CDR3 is TGTGCCAGCAGCGTAGTGGGACTAGAATCTGAGCAGTTCTTC.